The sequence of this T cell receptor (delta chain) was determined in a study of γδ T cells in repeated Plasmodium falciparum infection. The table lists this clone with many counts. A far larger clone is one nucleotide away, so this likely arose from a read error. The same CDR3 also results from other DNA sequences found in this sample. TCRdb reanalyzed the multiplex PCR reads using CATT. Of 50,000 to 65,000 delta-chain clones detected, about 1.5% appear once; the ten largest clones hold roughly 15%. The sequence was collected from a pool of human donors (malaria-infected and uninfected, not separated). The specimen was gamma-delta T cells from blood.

CDR3 sequence: CALGDSPTTEPQPRTGGLPTDKLIF. CDR3 DNA: TGCGCTCTTGGGGACTCTCCTACAACGGAACCCCAACCCCGTACTGGGGGATTACCAACCGATAAACTCATCTTT. This rearrangement joins TRDV1 to TRDJ1; 10 nucleotides agree with TRDD3. The CDR3 is 25 amino acids. The germline V gene has CDR1 TSWWSYY and CDR2 QGS.